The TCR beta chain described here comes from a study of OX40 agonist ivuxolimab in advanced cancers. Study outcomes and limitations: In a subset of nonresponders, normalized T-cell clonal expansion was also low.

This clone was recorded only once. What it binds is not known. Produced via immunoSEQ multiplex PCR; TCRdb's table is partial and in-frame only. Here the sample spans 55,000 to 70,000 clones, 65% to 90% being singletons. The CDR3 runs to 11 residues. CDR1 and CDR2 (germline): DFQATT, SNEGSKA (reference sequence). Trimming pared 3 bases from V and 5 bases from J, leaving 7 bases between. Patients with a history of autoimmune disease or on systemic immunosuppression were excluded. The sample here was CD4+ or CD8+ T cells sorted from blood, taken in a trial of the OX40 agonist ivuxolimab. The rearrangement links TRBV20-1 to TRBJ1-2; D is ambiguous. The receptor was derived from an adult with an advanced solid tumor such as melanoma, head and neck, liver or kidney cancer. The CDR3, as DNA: TGCAGTGCTAGGTCACTATATGGCTACACCTTC. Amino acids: CSARSLYGYTF.